This T cell receptor beta chain was sequenced in a study of a mutant IDH1 vaccine in newly diagnosed glioma. Time point here: week 35, safety follow-up. Vaccination comprised doses that each held 300 ug of mutant IDH1 20-mer peptide, plus topical imiquimod. The junction had 2 bases not matched to a gene; V was cut back by 5 bases and J by 1 base. This CDR3 comprises 14 residues. Per germline, CDR1 SGHNT and CDR2 YENEEA. This clone showed up just once. Antigen: not known. Clones were sequenced by immunoSEQ multiplex PCR, and TCRdb holds only the in-frame ones, with some missing. The profile shows fewer than 55,000 clones, around 86% of them singletons.

The V gene is TRBV11-3, the J gene TRBJ1-1; 9 bases match TRBD1. The origin of this receptor is a woman in her forties with glioma. Some clones in this sample may be carry-over from other donors' samples. Here the sequenced sample was PBMCs, taken from a glioma patient whose treatment included an IDH1 peptide vaccine. CDR3 region: CASSAQGANTEAFF. In DNA form, the CDR3 reads TGTGCCAGCAGCGCACAGGGGGCGAACACTGAAGCTTTCTTT.